This section outlines one TCR beta chain sequence together with its context. These data come from a study of blood T cell repertoires in COVID-19. Methods used by the authors: Estimated nucleated cell counts came from reference gene primer amplification. Assay: immunoSEQ multiplex PCR; the TCRdb copy retains only in-frame clones and omits some. V and J calls and clone size follow that table, whereas D and trimming were derived from the DNA. The repertoire holds hundreds of thousands of clones, 82% seen once, with under 3.5% in the top ten. V lost 0 bases, J lost 2 bases, and 14 bases lay in between. Germline V lookup: CDR1 SGDLS, CDR2 YYNGEE. This CDR3 is built from 16 residues.

The V call is TRBV9, the J call TRBJ1-1, with TRBD1 as a possible D gene (6 bases). This receptor was taken from a woman between 55 and 75 years old who had recovered from COVID-19. The specimen sequenced was PBMCs or T cells enriched from blood (not recorded which). For the CDR3, the DNA is TGTGCCAGCAGCGTAGGAAAGGGGGGGCTCAACACTGAAGCTTTCTTT. This encodes CASSVGKGGLNTEAFF. The full variable domain, completed using reference TRBV9 and TRBJ1-1, is DSGVTQTPKHLITATGQRVTLRCSPRSGDLSVYWYQQSLDQGLQFLIQYYNGEERAKGNILERFSAQQFPDLHSELNLSSLELGDSALYFCASSVGKGGLNTEAFFGQGTRLTVV.